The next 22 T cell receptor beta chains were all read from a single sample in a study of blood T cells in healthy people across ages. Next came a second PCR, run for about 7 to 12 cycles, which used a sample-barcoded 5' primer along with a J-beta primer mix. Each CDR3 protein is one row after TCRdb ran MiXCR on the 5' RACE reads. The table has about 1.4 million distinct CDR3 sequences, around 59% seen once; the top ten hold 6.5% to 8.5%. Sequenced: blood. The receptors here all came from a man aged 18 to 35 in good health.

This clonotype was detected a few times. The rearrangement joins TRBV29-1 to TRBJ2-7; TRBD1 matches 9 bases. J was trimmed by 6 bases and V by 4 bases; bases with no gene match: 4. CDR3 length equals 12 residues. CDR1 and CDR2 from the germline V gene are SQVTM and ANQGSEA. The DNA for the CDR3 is TGCAGCGTTGGGACAGGGGTCAGCGAGCAGTACTTC. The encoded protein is CSVGTGVSEQYF.

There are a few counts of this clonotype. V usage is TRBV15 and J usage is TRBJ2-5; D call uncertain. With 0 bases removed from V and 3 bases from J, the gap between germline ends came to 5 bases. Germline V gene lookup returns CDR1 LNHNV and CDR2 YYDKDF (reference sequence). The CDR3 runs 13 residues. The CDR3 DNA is TGTGCCACCAGCAGAGATGCGGAAGAGACCCAGTACTTC. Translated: CATSRDAEETQYF. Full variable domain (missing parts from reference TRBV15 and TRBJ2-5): DAMVIQNPRYQVTQFGKPVTLSCSQTLNHNVMYWYQQKSSQAPKLLFHYYDKDFNNEADTPDNFQSRRPNTSFCFLDIRSPGLGDTAMYLCATSRDAEETQYFGPGTRLLVL.

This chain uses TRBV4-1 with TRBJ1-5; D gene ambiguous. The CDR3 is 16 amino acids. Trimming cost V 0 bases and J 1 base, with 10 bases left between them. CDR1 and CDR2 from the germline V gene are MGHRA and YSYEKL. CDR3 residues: CASSQELGLSNQPQHF. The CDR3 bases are TGCGCCAGCAGCCAAGAGCTAGGGCTGAGCAATCAGCCCCAGCATTTT.

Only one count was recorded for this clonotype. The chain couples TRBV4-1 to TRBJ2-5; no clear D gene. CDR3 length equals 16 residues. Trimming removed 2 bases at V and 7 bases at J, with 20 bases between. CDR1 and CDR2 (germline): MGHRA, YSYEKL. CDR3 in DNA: TGCGCCAGCAGCCAAATGGTTGGGCTAGACGGTTCGACCCAGTACTTC. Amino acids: CASSQMVGLDGSTQYF.

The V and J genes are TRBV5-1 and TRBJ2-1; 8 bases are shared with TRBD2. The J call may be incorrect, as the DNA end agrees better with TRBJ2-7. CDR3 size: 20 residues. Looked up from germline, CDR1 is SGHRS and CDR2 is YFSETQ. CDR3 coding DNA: TGCGCCAGCAGCTTGGATGTAGGGACTAGAGGGAGTATGTTGTTCTACGAGCAGTACTTC. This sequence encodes CASSLDVGTRGSMLFYEQYF.

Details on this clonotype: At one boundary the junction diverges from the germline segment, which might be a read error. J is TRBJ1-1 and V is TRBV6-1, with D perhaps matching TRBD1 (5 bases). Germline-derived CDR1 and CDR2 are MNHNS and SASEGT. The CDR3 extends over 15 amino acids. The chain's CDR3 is CTSSISHLVGAEAFF. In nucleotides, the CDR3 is TGTACCAGCAGCATCAGCCACCTTGTGGGGGCTGAAGCTTTCTTT.

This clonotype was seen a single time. This CDR3 is CASSQATAGRNTEAFF. The CDR3 nucleotides are TGTGCCAGCAGCCAAGCTACAGCCGGCCGGAACACTGAAGCTTTCTTT. The chain has TRBV4-2 and TRBJ1-1, with D unclear. Germline V CDR1 and CDR2: LGHNA, YNFKEQ. The CDR3 length is 16 residues. Between the trimmed V and J ends, which lost 1 base and 1 base, there was a span of 13 bases.

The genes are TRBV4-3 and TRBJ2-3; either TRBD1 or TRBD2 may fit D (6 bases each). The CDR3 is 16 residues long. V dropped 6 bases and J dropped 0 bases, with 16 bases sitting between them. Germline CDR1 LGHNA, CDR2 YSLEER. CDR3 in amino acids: CASRPSRGVSTDTQYF. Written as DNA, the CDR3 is TGCGCCAGCAGACCCTCGAGGGGGGTTAGCACAGATACGCAGTATTTT.

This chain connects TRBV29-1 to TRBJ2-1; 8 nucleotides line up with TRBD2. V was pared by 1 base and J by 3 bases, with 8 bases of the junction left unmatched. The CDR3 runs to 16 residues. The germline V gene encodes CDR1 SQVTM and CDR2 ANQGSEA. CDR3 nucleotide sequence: TGCAGCGTTGAAGGGACTAGCCGAGGAGGCTACAATGAGCAGTTCTTC. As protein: CSVEGTSRGGYNEQFF.

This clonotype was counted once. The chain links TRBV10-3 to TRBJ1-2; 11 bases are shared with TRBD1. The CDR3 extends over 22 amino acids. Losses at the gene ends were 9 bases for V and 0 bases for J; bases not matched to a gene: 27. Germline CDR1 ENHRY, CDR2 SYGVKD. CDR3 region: CAIKPGQGGDSTRDWTNYGYTF. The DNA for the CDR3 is TGTGCCATTAAACCGGGACAGGGGGGAGACTCCACAAGAGATTGGACTAACTATGGCTACACCTTC.

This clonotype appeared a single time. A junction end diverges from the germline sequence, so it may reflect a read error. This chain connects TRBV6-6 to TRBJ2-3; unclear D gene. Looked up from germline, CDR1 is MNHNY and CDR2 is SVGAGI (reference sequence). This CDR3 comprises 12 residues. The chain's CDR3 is CAGSYNPYTQYF. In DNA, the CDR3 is TGTGCCGGCAGTTACAACCCATATACGCAGTATTTT.

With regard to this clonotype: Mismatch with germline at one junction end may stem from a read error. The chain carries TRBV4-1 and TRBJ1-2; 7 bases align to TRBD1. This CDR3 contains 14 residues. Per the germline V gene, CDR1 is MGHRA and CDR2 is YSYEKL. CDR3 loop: CSSSPSGTAGGYTF. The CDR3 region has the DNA TGCTCCAGCAGCCCTTCCGGGACAGCCGGCGGCTACACCTTC.

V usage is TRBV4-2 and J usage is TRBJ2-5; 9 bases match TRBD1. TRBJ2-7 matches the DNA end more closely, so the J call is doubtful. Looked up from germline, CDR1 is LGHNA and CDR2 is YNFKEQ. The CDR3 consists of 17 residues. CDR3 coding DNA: TGTGCCAGCAGCCAAGATCCAACAGGGGGCCTCAACTACGAGCAGTACTTC. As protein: CASSQDPTGGLNYEQYF.

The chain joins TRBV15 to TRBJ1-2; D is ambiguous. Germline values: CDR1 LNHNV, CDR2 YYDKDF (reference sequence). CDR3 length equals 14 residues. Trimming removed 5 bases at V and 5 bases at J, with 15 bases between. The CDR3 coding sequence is TGTGCCACCAGCTTCTCGAGGTCCAATTATGGCTACACCTTC. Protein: CATSFSRSNYGYTF.

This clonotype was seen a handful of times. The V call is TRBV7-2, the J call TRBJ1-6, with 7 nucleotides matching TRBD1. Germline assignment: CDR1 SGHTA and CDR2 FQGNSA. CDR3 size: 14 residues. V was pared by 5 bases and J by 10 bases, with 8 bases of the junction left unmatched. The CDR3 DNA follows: TGTGCCAGCAGCCCACAGGGGTATAGCTCACCCCTCCACTTT. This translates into CASSPQGYSSPLHF. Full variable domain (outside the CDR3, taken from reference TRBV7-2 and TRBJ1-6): GAGVSQSPSNKVTEKGKDVELRCDPISGHTALYWYRQSLGQGLEFLIYFQGNSAPDKSGLPSDRFSAERTGGSVSTLTIQRTQQEDSAVYLCASSPQGYSSPLHFGNGTRLTVT.

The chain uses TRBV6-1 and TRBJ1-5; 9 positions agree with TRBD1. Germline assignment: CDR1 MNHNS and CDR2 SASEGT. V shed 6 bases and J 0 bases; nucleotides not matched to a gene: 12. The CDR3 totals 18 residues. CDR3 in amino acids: CASRPGTGIPYSNQPQHF. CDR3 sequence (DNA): TGTGCCAGCAGGCCCGGGACAGGGATCCCCTATAGCAATCAGCCCCAGCATTTT.

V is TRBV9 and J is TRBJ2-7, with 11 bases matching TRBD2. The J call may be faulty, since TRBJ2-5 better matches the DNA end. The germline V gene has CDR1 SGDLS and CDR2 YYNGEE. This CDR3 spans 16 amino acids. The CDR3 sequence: CASSPRGLAGGETQYF. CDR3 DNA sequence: TGTGCCAGCAGCCCCAGGGGGCTAGCGGGAGGAGAGACCCAGTACTTC.

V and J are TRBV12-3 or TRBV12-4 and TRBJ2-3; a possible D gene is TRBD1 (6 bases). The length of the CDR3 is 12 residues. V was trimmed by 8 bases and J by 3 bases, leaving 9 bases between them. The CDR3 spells CASVRGTDTQYF. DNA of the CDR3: TGTGCCAGCGTGAGGGGGACAGATACGCAGTATTTT.

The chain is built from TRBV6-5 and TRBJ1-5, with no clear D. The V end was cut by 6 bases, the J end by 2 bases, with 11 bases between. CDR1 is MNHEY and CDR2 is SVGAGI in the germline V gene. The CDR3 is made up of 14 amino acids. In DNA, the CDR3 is TGTGCCAGCAGCCCGGGCGCGGGCAATCAGCCCCAGCATTTT. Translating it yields CASSPGAGNQPQHF.

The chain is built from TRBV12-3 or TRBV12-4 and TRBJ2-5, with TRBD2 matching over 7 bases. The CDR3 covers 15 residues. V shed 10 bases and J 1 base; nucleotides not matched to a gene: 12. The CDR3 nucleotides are TGTGCCACCACTCGGATAGGGGAGGGCCAAGAGACCCAGTACTTC. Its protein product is CATTRIGEGQETQYF.

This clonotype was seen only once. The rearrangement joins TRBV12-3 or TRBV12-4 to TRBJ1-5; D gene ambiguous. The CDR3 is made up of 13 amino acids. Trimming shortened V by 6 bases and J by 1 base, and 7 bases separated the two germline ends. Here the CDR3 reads CASRHPSNQPQHF. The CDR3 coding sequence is TGTGCCAGCAGACACCCAAGCAATCAGCCCCAGCATTTT.

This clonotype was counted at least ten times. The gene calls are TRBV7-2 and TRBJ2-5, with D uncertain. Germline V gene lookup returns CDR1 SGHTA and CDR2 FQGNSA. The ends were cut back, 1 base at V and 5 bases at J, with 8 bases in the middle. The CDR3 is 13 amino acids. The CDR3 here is CASSLVLQETQYF. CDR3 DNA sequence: TGTGCCAGCAGCTTAGTGTTGCAGGAGACCCAGTACTTC.